A selection of T cell receptor beta chains follows, all from one sample in a study of cytomegalovirus exposure and HLA in healthy donors. Only in-frame clones appear in the TCRdb table, and some are missing; sequencing was by immunoSEQ multiplex PCR. The sample includes about 170,000 clones, roughly three quarters of them seen just once. Sequenced material: PBMCs. Source of these receptors: a woman aged 50 to 60 in good health and CMV-seronegative. Both conserved end residues are part of each CDR3. A D gene is named only where the DNA matches it firmly. Not every row has a clone size; where given, it reads once, few, many or a size class.

TRBV19	TRBD1	-	TRBJ2-5	CASSMSQGAGLLSGETQYF	TGTGCCAGTAGTATGTCCCAGGGGGCTGGTCTCTTAAGCGGGGAGACCCAGTACTTC
TRBV28	-	-	TRBJ2-2	CASSLLSGSPGELFF	TGTGCCAGCAGTTTATTATCAGGGTCGCCCGGGGAGCTGTTTTTT
TRBV19	-	-	TRBJ2-1	CASSIVTFGDEQFF	TGTGCCAGTAGTATTGTCACCTTCGGTGATGAGCAGTTCTTC
TRBV28	TRBD1	-	TRBJ1-5	CASSLPTGAYQPQHF	TGTGCCAGCAGCCTCCCTACAGGGGCCTATCAGCCCCAGCATTTT
TRBV28	TRBD1	-	TRBJ1-1	CASSLDRVNTEAFF	TGTGCCAGCAGTTTGGACAGGGTGAACACTGAAGCTTTCTTT
TRBV30	TRBD1	-	TRBJ1-2	CAWSSDREYGYTF	TGTGCCTGGAGTTCTGACAGGGAGTATGGCTACACCTTC
TRBV5-4	-	few	TRBJ2-7	CASSPSAGQQKQYF	TGTGCCAGCAGCCCGTCGGCGGGGCAGCAAAAGCAGTACTTC
TRBV4-2	-	-	TRBJ1-1	CASSQGLTGAEAFF	TGTGCCAGCAGCCAAGGGTTAACGGGGGCTGAAGCTTTCTTT
TRBV5-4	TRBD2	-	TRBJ2-7	CASSLGRGGARTYEQYF	TGTGCCAGCAGCTTGGGAAGGGGAGGGGCTCGGACCTACGAGCAGTACTTC
TRBV30	TRBD1	-	TRBJ1-3	CAWMGQFSSGNTIYF	TGTGCCTGGATGGGACAGTTTAGCTCTGGAAACACCATATATTTT
TRBV6-5	-	-	TRBJ2-7	CASRSTGGEQYF	TGTGCCAGCAGATCTACAGGCGGCGAGCAGTACTTC
TRBV5-5	TRBD1	-	TRBJ2-7	CASSLAATGVSEQYF	TGTGCCAGCAGCTTGGCTGCGACAGGGGTTTCCGAGCAGTACTTC
TRBV27	TRBD2	-	TRBJ2-3	CASSLASGSFLVTQYF	TGTGCCAGCAGTTTAGCTAGCGGGTCCTTCTTAGTTACGCAGTATTTT